This T cell receptor beta chain is drawn from a study of identical twins. Germline CDR1 SGHDT, CDR2 YYEEEE. Trimming left V 1 base short and J 2 bases short, with 22 bases between. The CDR3 totals 18 residues. Broader study findings: Cross-sectional statistical analysis, not tracking of the same donors, underpinned the conclusions. For out-of-frame alpha sequences shared by twins, low generation probability was in excess.

Carrying unique molecular identifiers, the cDNA also gained a universal primer site through template switching. TCRdb re-derived calls from the 5' RACE reads in MiXCR, one entry per CDR3 protein. Of some 1,600,000 distinct CDR3 sequences in the sample, under 35% were seen once. Concerning this clonotype itself: What it binds is not known.

The sequenced material came from cord blood. The genes are TRBV5-6 and TRBJ2-7; weak D call: TRBD2 (6 bases). The sequence was collected from a newborn girl in good health. Here the CDR3 DNA reads TGTGCCAGCAGCTTGCACGGGATCGGGCGCGGGACCACCTACGAGCAGTACTTC. Its protein is CASSLHGIGRGTTYEQYF.